This is a list of T cell receptor beta chains from one sample in a study of blood T cell repertoires in COVID-19. The method was immunoSEQ multiplex PCR; TCRdb's version includes in-frame clones alone and lacks a portion of them. The sample contains 150,000 to 200,000 clones, roughly 84% of which appear only once. Sequences were obtained from PBMCs or T cells enriched from blood (not recorded which). All receptors derive from a human donor with acute COVID-19. The donor label of this sample is uncertain. The CDR3 runs from the conserved cysteine through the conserved F or W. Fields, in order: clone size, V gene, CDR3 length, D gene, J gene, CDR3 DNA, CDR3 protein. The D gene is left open where the match is weak. Clone size is given for some rows only: seen once, a few or many times, or a class if the clone is expanded.

>NA|TRBV14|15|TRBD2|TRBJ2-7
TGTGCCAGTTACTTCGGACTAGCGGGCTTCTACGAGCAGTACTTC
CASYFGLAGFYEQYF
>NA|TRBV18|16|TRBD2|TRBJ2-3
TGTGCCAGCTCACCGAGGACTAGCGGGGGGGAGGATACGCAGTATTTT
CASSPRTSGGEDTQYF
>NA|TRBV28|15|TRBD1|TRBJ1-5
TGTGCCTCTGAAGAGGAGACAGGGCCTTACCAGCCCCAGCATTTT
CASEEETGPYQPQHF
>few|TRBV19|14|NA|TRBJ1-5
TGTGCCAGTAGTATGTCGGGGGGCAATCAGCCCCAGCATTTT
CASSMSGGNQPQHF
>few|TRBV2|9|NA|TRBJ1-1
TGTGCCAGCAGTGATAATTCTTTCTTT
CASSDNSFF
>few|TRBV7-2|17|NA|TRBJ2-2
TGTGCCAGCAGCTTAGCGCTGTGGGGGCGCGGAGCCGGGGAGCTGTTTTTT
CASSLALWGRGAGELFF
>NA|TRBV7-2|16|TRBD1|TRBJ1-6
TGTGCCAGCAGCACCCGGACAGGGTCAGGGAATTCACCCCTCCACTTT
CASSTRTGSGNSPLHF
>NA|TRBV27|14|NA|TRBJ2-7
TGTGCCAGCAGTTTAACCCCCCGAGGCTACGAGCAGTACTTC
CASSLTPRGYEQYF
>NA|TRBV24-1|14|NA|TRBJ2-3
TGTGCCACCAGAGGGGGGGCTAGCACAGATACGCAGTATTTT
CATRGGASTDTQYF
>NA|TRBV5-4|16|NA|TRBJ2-2
TGTGCCAGCAGCGGAACAGGGAACTTGAACACCGGGGAGCTGTTTTTT
CASSGTGNLNTGELFF
>NA|TRBV4-1|15|NA|TRBJ1-5
TGCGCCAGCAGCCAAGTTCAGTATAGCAATCAGCCCCAGCATTTT
CASSQVQYSNQPQHF
>few|TRBV5-1|11|NA|TRBJ2-7
TGCGCCAGCAGCTCCACCTACGAGCAGTACTTC
CASSSTYEQYF
>NA|TRBV30|11|NA|TRBJ1-1
TGTGCCTGGGGACGGAGCACTGAAGCTTTCTTT
CAWGRSTEAFF
>NA|TRBV9|18|TRBD2|TRBJ2-2
TGTGCCAGCAGCGCGGAGGGGACTAGCGGGGGAAAAGGCGGGGAGCTGTTTTTT
CASSAEGTSGGKGGELFF
>NA|TRBV18|20|TRBD1|TRBJ1-6
TGTGCCAGCTCACCACGTCGACCGGGACAGGGGGGCCCCTTTAATTCACCCCTCCACTTT
CASSPRRPGQGGPFNSPLHF
>NA|TRBV5-6|13|NA|TRBJ1-2
TGTGCCAGCAGCTTCGGACAGAGTGGTGGCTACACCTTC
CASSFGQSGGYTF
>NA|TRBV7-9|14|NA|TRBJ1-1
TGTGCCAGCAGCCCCAGGAATCCGAACACTGAAGCTTTCTTT
CASSPRNPNTEAFF
>NA|TRBV18|16|NA|TRBJ1-5
TGTGCCAGCTCAGGTATTGATTCGGGGGGCGGACAGCCCCAGCATTTT
CASSGIDSGGGQPQHF
>NA|TRBV4-3|15|NA|TRBJ2-1
TGCGCCAGCAGCCAAGGCCAGGGGTTGTCCGATGAGCAGTTCTTC
CASSQGQGLSDEQFF
>NA|TRBV2|11|NA|TRBJ2-7
TGTGCCAGCAGTGTCCCGGACGAGCAGTACTTC
CASSVPDEQYF
>NA|TRBV5-1|17|NA|TRBJ2-5
TGCGCCAGCAGCTTGGCCCCACCCGGACCGGCGGGAGAGACCCAGTACTTC
CASSLAPPGPAGETQYF
>NA|TRBV18|16|NA|TRBJ1-4
TGTGCCAGCTCACCAACCGGGATTGCAACTAATGAAAAACTGTTTTTT
CASSPTGIATNEKLFF
>NA|TRBV24-1|14|TRBD1|TRBJ2-5
TGTGCCACCAGTCGCAGGGGGCTCCAAGAGACCCAGTACTTC
CATSRRGLQETQYF
>NA|TRBV27|15|NA|TRBJ1-1
TGTGCCAGCAGTTTATCCCCAGGGCCGAACACTGAAGCTTTCTTT
CASSLSPGPNTEAFF
>NA|TRBV5-1|15|NA|TRBJ2-1
TGCGCCAGCAGCTTGGCAGGGTGGGGCTACAATGAGCAGTTCTTC
CASSLAGWGYNEQFF
>once|TRBV4-3|16|NA|TRBJ1-2
TGCGCCAGCAGCCAAGAAGTGCAGTCAGGAAATGATGGCTACACCTTC
CASSQEVQSGNDGYTF
>NA|TRBV4-1|17|NA|TRBJ1-5
TGCGCCAGCAGCCAAGATTCGACCGACGGCGGGAATCAGCCCCAGCATTTT
CASSQDSTDGGNQPQHF
>NA|TRBV7-2|14|NA|TRBJ2-1
TGTGCCAGCAGCTTAGAACAAGGGGACAATGAGCAGTTCTTC
CASSLEQGDNEQFF
>NA|TRBV7-2|15|NA|TRBJ2-7
TGTGCCAGCAGCCCTATAGACAGGATCCGCCACGAGCAGTACTTC
CASSPIDRIRHEQYF
>NA|TRBV19|13|NA|TRBJ1-5
TGTGCCAGTAGCATGGACAGTTATCAGCCCCAGCATTTT
CASSMDSYQPQHF
>few|TRBV9|13|NA|TRBJ2-7
TGTGCCAGCAGTCCCGGGAGCTCCTACGAGCAGTACTTC
CASSPGSSYEQYF
>NA|TRBV4-3|14|NA|TRBJ1-2
TGCGCCAGCAGCCAAGACCGGGGGATGGGCGGCTACACCTTC
CASSQDRGMGGYTF
>NA|TRBV9|15|NA|TRBJ1-3
TGTGCCAGCAGCGTAGAAGGCACCAGGGGAAACACCATATATTTT
CASSVEGTRGNTIYF
>NA|TRBV13|13|NA|TRBJ2-5
TGTGCCAGCAGCTTAGCGTCAGAAGAGACCCAGTACTTC
CASSLASEETQYF
>NA|TRBV5-6|13|NA|TRBJ1-1
TGTGCCAGCAGCTTGCCGGGGGACACTGAAGCTTTCTTT
CASSLPGDTEAFF
>NA|TRBV27|13|NA|TRBJ1-5
TGTGCCAGCAGTTTAGCGGCCCGGCAGCCCCAGCATTTT
CASSLAARQPQHF
>NA|TRBV14|13|NA|TRBJ1-1
TGTGCCAGCAGCCAAGTAATGAACACTGAAGCTTTCTTT
CASSQVMNTEAFF
>NA|TRBV5-8|15|TRBD2|TRBJ2-5
TGTGCCAGCAGCCTTAGCGGGGGCCCCCGGAGGGGTCAGTACTTC
CASSLSGGPRRGQYF
>NA|TRBV29-1|13|TRBD1|TRBJ1-5
TGCAGCGCCGGGGACAGGGGTGGAGAACCCCAGCATTTT
CSAGDRGGEPQHF
>NA|TRBV5-1|13|TRBD1|TRBJ1-2
TGCGCCAGCAGCTCTGGACAGGGCTATGGCTACACCTTC
CASSSGQGYGYTF
>NA|TRBV2|14|TRBD1|TRBJ1-2
TGTGCCAGCAGTGGGGGACAGGGAGGCTATGGCTACACCTTC
CASSGGQGGYGYTF
>few|TRBV30|13|NA|TRBJ1-2
TGTGCCTGGAGTGGGGTAAGGGGCTATGGCTACACCTTC
CAWSGVRGYGYTF
>NA|TRBV4-1|15|TRBD1|TRBJ1-2
TGCGCCAGCACCCGGGGGCCAGGGGGCTCCTATGGCTACACCTTC
CASTRGPGGSYGYTF
>NA|TRBV19|15|NA|TRBJ2-5
TGTGCCAGTAGTATAGACGGCCGTCGACGGGGGACCCAGTACTTC
CASSIDGRRRGTQYF
>NA|TRBV5-6|14|TRBD1|TRBJ2-7
TGTGCCAGCAGCTCCGGGACAGGGATTGACGAGCAGTACTTC
CASSSGTGIDEQYF
>few|TRBV7-9|18|TRBD1|TRBJ2-3
TGTGCCAGCAGCTTAGGAGCCGGTGGGACAGGGAGCACAGATACGCAGTATTTT
CASSLGAGGTGSTDTQYF
>NA|TRBV7-8|11|TRBD1|TRBJ1-1
TGTGCCAGCAGCCCGGACAGGGTTGCTTTCTTT
CASSPDRVAFF
>NA|TRBV30|12|NA|TRBJ1-2
TGTGCCTGGAGTGTAGAATTCGGGACTAAAGCCTTC
CAWSVEFGTKAF
>NA|TRBV18|15|TRBD2|TRBJ2-1
TGTGCCAGCTCACCTCTAGCGGGGGGTTGGAATGAGCAGTTCTTC
CASSPLAGGWNEQFF
>few|TRBV19|15|NA|TRBJ1-1
TGTGCCAGTAATCGGGAGGGAGGACTGAACACTGAAGCTTTCTTT
CASNREGGLNTEAFF
>NA|TRBV6-4|13|TRBD1|TRBJ1-2
TGTGCCAACAGAGAGGGGACAGGGGGTGGCTACACCTTC
CANREGTGGGYTF
>NA|TRBV9|16|NA|TRBJ2-5
TGTGCCAGCAGCGTAGGTCCGGGGGGCCCGCAAGAGACCCAGTACTTC
CASSVGPGGPQETQYF
>NA|TRBV12-5|13|NA|TRBJ1-2
TGTGCTAGTAACGGGGGTTGGGACTATGGCTACACCTTC
CASNGGWDYGYTF
>NA|TRBV4-1|15|NA|TRBJ2-5
TGCGCCAGCAGCCCCGGACCGACTAGTCAAGAGACCCAGTACTTC
CASSPGPTSQETQYF